This TCR beta chain originates from a study of OX40 agonist ivuxolimab in advanced cancers. Background on the study: Antecedent anti-PD-1, anti-PD-L1 or anti-CTLA-4 therapy was permissible, with roughly 36% having received some. General observations from the study: By week 6 at 0.1 to 3.0 mg/kg, blood CD4+ and CD8+ T cells had expanded clonally. It was also the case that some nonresponders had low normalized T-cell clonal expansion.

With autoimmune disease history or systemic immunosuppression, patients were excluded. Profiling relied on immunoSEQ multiplex PCR, and the TCRdb table lists in-frame clones only, not all of them. Counted here are about 49,000 clones, 85% occurring once; the ten biggest clones make up roughly 20%. For this clone: The antigen is undetermined.

The length of the CDR3 is 17 residues. Germline CDR1 reads SGDLS; CDR2 reads YYNGEE. Trimming removed 2 bases from V and 0 bases from J, with 15 bases in between. Material: CD4+ or CD8+ T cells sorted from blood, obtained in a trial of the OX40 agonist ivuxolimab. This sequence was found in an adult with an advanced solid tumor such as melanoma, head and neck, liver or kidney cancer. The rearrangement uses TRBV9 and TRBJ1-3; weak D call: TRBD1 (5 bases). In DNA form, the CDR3 reads TGTGCCAGCAGCGTGAAGGAACAGGCCAACTCTGGAAACACCATATATTTT. Its protein is CASSVKEQANSGNTIYF.